These 10 T cell receptor beta chains came from one sample sequenced in a study of cytomegalovirus exposure and HLA in healthy donors (dated by TCRdb to the late 2010s). Library preparation employed the immunoSEQ multiplex PCR assay. TCRdb took over this immuneACCESS table, retaining in-frame rearrangements with V and J assigned. Such tables are incomplete; in checked studies, under half of the missing clones stem from an unresolved V gene, and the remainder is unexplained. Recorded for this sample are approximately 260,000 clones; about 90% of them occurred a single time. The ten largest clones represent 1% to 1.5% of the sample. Sequencing was performed on PBMCs. The receptors stem from a woman aged 25 to 39 in good health and CMV-seropositive.

The chain is built from TRBV27 and TRBJ2-7, with 7 positions matching TRBD1. CDR3 length: 15 residues. Trimming took 3 bases from V and 4 from J; bases not matched to a gene: 9. CDR1 MNHEY and CDR2 SMNVEV come from the germline V gene (reference sequence). CDR3 coding DNA: TGTGCCAGCAGTTTGACCGGGACAGTTATTTACGAGCAGTACTTC. Protein: CASSLTGTVIYEQYF.

The gene calls are TRBV7-2 and TRBJ1-2; tentative D call: TRBD1 (6 bases). Germline CDR1 and CDR2: SGHTA and FQGNSA. The CDR3 totals 13 residues. The V gene lost 1 base and the J gene lost 9 bases, with 12 bases spanning the gap. CDR3 nucleotide sequence: TGTGCCAGCAGCTTAGAACAGGGAGTACGCTACACCTTC. This gives the protein CASSLEQGVRYTF. The full variable domain, completed using reference TRBV7-2 and TRBJ1-2, is GAGVSQSPSNKVTEKGKDVELRCDPISGHTALYWYRQSLGQGLEFLIYFQGNSAPDKSGLPSDRFSAERTGGSVSTLTIQRTQQEDSAVYLCASSLEQGVRYTFGSGTRLTVV.

The genes are TRBV4-2 and TRBJ2-7; 7 bases agree with TRBD1. V shed 4 bases, J shed 0 bases, and the junction held 0 bases outside the gene matches. The length of the CDR3 is 13 residues. Germline V lookup: CDR1 LGHNA, CDR2 YNFKEQ. DNA for the CDR3: TGTGCCAGCAGCCGGGACAGCTCCTACGAGCAGTACTTC. Translating it yields CASSRDSSYEQYF.

This chain links TRBV5-8 with TRBJ1-1; D not resolved. With 1 base removed from V and 1 base from J, the gap between germline ends came to 5 bases. Per the germline V gene, CDR1 is SGHTS and CDR2 is YDEGEE. This CDR3 contains 13 residues. The CDR3 DNA follows: TGTGCCAGCAGCTTGTTCAGGAACACTGAAGCTTTCTTT. Translated: CASSLFRNTEAFF.

The chain joins TRBV11-3 to TRBJ2-3, with 9 bases that match TRBD1. The V and J ends lost 5 bases and 4 bases, in that order; junction bases with no gene match: 4. The germline gives CDR1 SGHNT, CDR2 YENEEA. The CDR3 runs to 14 residues. This chain's CDR3 is CASSKQGASDTQYF. In nucleotides, the CDR3 is TGTGCCAGCAGCAAACAGGGGGCTTCAGATACGCAGTATTTT.

The CDR3 sequence is CASSLLQGTYGYTF. As DNA, the CDR3 is TGCGCCAGCAGCTTGCTGCAGGGAACCTATGGCTACACCTTC. The chain couples TRBV5-1 to TRBJ1-2; the D gene is possibly TRBD1 (5 bases). Deletions cut 1 base from V and 4 bases from J, with 11 bases between. The CDR3 has 14 amino acids. The germline V gene has CDR1 SGHRS and CDR2 YFSETQ.

The chain is built from TRBV29-1 and TRBJ1-1; no clear D gene. Germline V gene sequence: CDR1 SQVTM, CDR2 ANQGSEA. The ends were cut back, 4 bases at V and 0 bases at J, with 15 bases in the middle. The CDR3 length is 15 residues. DNA of the CDR3: TGCAGCGTTGGGCCGGCGGGTACCATGAACACTGAAGCTTTCTTT. It is translated as CSVGPAGTMNTEAFF.

This clone was detected only once. This rearrangement joins TRBV7-9 to TRBJ2-6, with a tentative D call TRBD1 (6 bases). Germline lookup yields CDR1 SEHNR and CDR2 FQNEAQ (reference sequence). The length of the CDR3 is 19 residues. The V and J ends lost 4 bases and 2 bases respectively, with 21 bases between them. The CDR3 sequence is CASSYPSGTPSPGANVLTF. The CDR3 nucleotides read TGTGCCAGCAGCTACCCATCCGGGACACCCAGTCCTGGGGCCAACGTCCTGACTTTC.

J is TRBJ2-7 and V is TRBV5-1; D possibly corresponds to TRBD1 (6 bases). V was cut by 0 bases and J by 3 bases, with 10 bases left in between. The CDR3 totals 14 residues. In germline, CDR1 is SGHRS, CDR2 YFSETQ. CDR3 sequence: CASSLGPGDYEQYF. In nucleotides, the CDR3 is TGCGCCAGCAGCTTGGGGCCAGGGGACTACGAGCAGTACTTC.

The chain combines TRBV2 with TRBJ2-2, with D perhaps TRBD2 (5 bases). This CDR3 spans 14 amino acids. Germline CDR1 and CDR2: SNHLY and FYNNEI. V was trimmed by 6 bases and J by 6 bases, leaving 14 bases between them. The CDR3 is CASSEMGAAGELFF. The CDR3 DNA is TGTGCCAGCAGCGAAATGGGAGCGGCCGGGGAGCTGTTTTTT.